The 3 T cell receptor beta chains below come from one sample, sequenced in a study of identical twins. TCRdb used MiXCR to reprocess the 5' RACE reads, holding one entry per CDR3 protein. Seen here are 350,000 to 600,000 distinct CDR3 sequences, around 14% observed once, and the top ten hold roughly 0.5%. These data were also filed under a second study, of yellow fever vaccine responses in identical twins.

Sequencing input: CD4+ T cells sorted from blood. The receptors derive from a woman between 18 and 30 years old in good health.

This clonotype was counted many times. The chain recombines TRBV3-1 with TRBJ2-1; D uncertain. The CDR3 extends over 14 amino acids. Germline V gene data show CDR1 as LGHDT and CDR2 as YNNKEL (reference sequence). Trimming took off 3 bases at V and 0 bases at J, with 6 bases between the two ends. CDR3 bases: TGTGCCAGCAGCCAGACGAACTCCTACAATGAGCAGTTCTTC. This gives the protein CASSQTNSYNEQFF.

This chain joins TRBV6-1 and TRBJ2-1; 12 bases agree with TRBD2. The V gene's germline CDR1 is MNHNS and CDR2 SASEGT. The CDR3 totals 15 residues. V was clipped by 5 bases and J by 7 bases; unmatched bases: 6. The CDR3 sequence: CASSRTSGAINEQFF. CDR3 sequence (DNA): TGTGCCAGCAGTAGGACTAGCGGGGCGATAAATGAGCAGTTCTTC.

The table lists this clonotype with a few counts. The chain links TRBV20-1 to TRBJ2-7, with TRBD2 matching 11 bases. The V gene end was trimmed by 6 bases and the J gene end by 2 bases; junction bases not matched to a gene: 9. The CDR3 contains 15 residues. Germline V gives CDR1 DFQATT, CDR2 SNEGSKA (reference sequence). This CDR3 is CSAALAGVATYEQYF. In DNA, the CDR3 is TGCAGTGCCGCACTAGCGGGGGTAGCGACCTACGAGCAGTACTTC.